This record concerns one T cell receptor beta chain sequence. Its target is not known. The germline V gene has CDR1 SEHNR and CDR2 FQNEAQ (reference sequence). The length of the CDR3 is 14 residues. The sample is drawn from a study of monozygotic twins with inflammatory bowel disease. Findings and limits, study-wide: Patients received differing immunosuppressive treatments, which may have added variability to their repertoires.

Each TCR library used about 3,500 ng of total RNA. TCRdb derives one entry per CDR3 protein from the 5' RACE reads, leaving out DNA. The sample totals 310,000 or so distinct CDR3 sequences. The sequenced sample was blood. V is TRBV7-9 and J is TRBJ2-1; the TCRdb D gene call, TRBD1, has no DNA to confirm it. This sequence was found in a human donor with ulcerative colitis or Crohn's disease, or a healthy co-twin of an affected twin (not recorded which). CDR3: CASSPDRSVNEQFF.